This T cell receptor (beta chain) was identified in a study of T cells expressing NK-cell markers. Following a re-call of the 5' RACE reads, TCRdb has one entry per CDR3 protein and lacks DNA. In total, the table holds 250,000 to 300,000 distinct CDR3 sequences. This CDR3 spans 14 amino acids. The clonotype originates from a man between 18 and 35 years old in good health. V usage is TRBV12-3 or TRBV12-4 and J usage is TRBJ1-1; no DNA is available, so the TRBD1 call from TCRdb remains unchecked. Sequencing input: blood T cells: a sorted CD56 or NKG2C T cell subset, CD4+ or CD8+ T cells, or bulk PBMC T cells (not recorded which). Here the CDR3 reads CASRLGTPGTEAFF.